The 23 T cell receptor beta chains given below trace back to one sample, sequenced in a study of blood T cell repertoires in COVID-19. The data were produced by immunoSEQ multiplex PCR, yet TCRdb's version contains in-frame clones alone and is incomplete. The sample records around 500,000 clones, around 89% being singletons. Material: PBMCs or T cells enriched from blood (not recorded which). Receptors originate from a woman between 35 and 50 years old who had recovered from COVID-19.

A note on this clone: This CDR3 is also generated by other DNA sequences in the sample. The rearrangement uses TRBV5-1 and TRBJ1-3; no clear D gene. The germline gives CDR1 SGHRS, CDR2 YFSETQ. V was trimmed by 0 bases and J by 3 bases, leaving 7 bases between them. CDR3 length: 14 residues. CDR3 protein: CASSLDRVGNTIYF. The CDR3 nucleotides read TGCGCCAGCAGCTTGGACCGGGTTGGAAACACCATATATTTT.

Only a few counts were recorded for this clone. Here the CDR3 reads CASNSGLSGSWFF. The CDR3 bases are TGCGCCAGCAACTCGGGACTTTCGGGGTCTTGGTTCTTC. V usage is TRBV10-1 and J usage is TRBJ2-1; D perhaps matches TRBD2 (6 bases). Trimming stripped 7 bases from V and 15 bases from J, with 22 bases between. The CDR3 runs 13 residues. CDR1 and CDR2 from the germline V gene are WNHNN and SYGVQD (reference sequence).

The chain employs TRBV11-3 and TRBJ2-7; no firm D call. The germline V gene encodes CDR1 SGHNT and CDR2 YENEEA. Trimming took off 1 base at V and 5 bases at J, with 12 bases between the two ends. The CDR3 is 14 amino acids. The CDR3 here is CASSLAPQANEQYF. The CDR3 region has the DNA TGTGCCAGCAGCTTAGCCCCCCAGGCCAACGAGCAGTACTTC.

The chain has TRBV6-2 or TRBV6-3 and TRBJ2-1, with D perhaps TRBD1 (5 bases). V was clipped by 6 bases and J by 0 bases, with 15 bases between them. The germline CDR1 and CDR2 sequences are MNHEY and SVGEGT. This CDR3 contains 16 residues. The CDR3, as DNA: TGTGCCAGCAGCCGACAGCTTAGAAGCTCCTACAATGAGCAGTTCTTC. Encoded protein: CASSRQLRSSYNEQFF.

This chain uses TRBV12-3 or TRBV12-4 with TRBJ2-7; D gene unclear. The CDR3 extends over 13 amino acids. V lost 4 bases to trimming and J lost 3 bases, with 10 bases between them. DNA of the CDR3: TGTGCCAGCAGTTCAACAGAAGTCTACGAGCAGTACTTC. Amino acids: CASSSTEVYEQYF.

The chain has TRBV5-6 and TRBJ2-1; tentative D call: TRBD2 (5 bases). The length of the CDR3 is 17 residues. V lost 2 bases and J lost 1, with 16 bases in between. Germline loops: CDR1 SGHDT, CDR2 YYEEEE. CDR3 bases: TGTGCCAGCAGCTTAGAGCGGCTGCGCCAGTCCTACAATGAGCAGTTCTTC. Amino acid sequence: CASSLERLRQSYNEQFF.

In its sample, this clone was seen a few times. This chain uses TRBV7-2 with TRBJ2-7; TRBD1 is a possible D gene (6 bases). V shed 5 bases and J shed 5 bases, with 16 bases lying between them. The CDR3 is made up of 14 amino acids. The germline V gene encodes CDR1 SGHTA and CDR2 FQGNSA. CDR3 DNA sequence: TGTGCCAGCAGCCGCACAGGGCTAGTCCACGAGCAGTACTTC. It codes for CASSRTGLVHEQYF.

The rearrangement uses TRBV19 and TRBJ2-7; D uncertain. Per the germline V gene, CDR1 is LNHDA and CDR2 is SQIVND (reference sequence). This CDR3 comprises 13 residues. V lost 3 bases and J 7 bases, leaving 13 bases between the germline ends. The CDR3, as DNA: TGTGCCAGTAGTATCCCCGGCACCAGGGAGCAGTACTTC. It specifies CASSIPGTREQYF.

The rearrangement joins TRBV4-3 to TRBJ1-2; unclear D gene. CDR1 and CDR2 from the germline V gene are LGHNA and YSLEER. The CDR3 consists of 15 residues. Deletions cut 0 bases from V and 7 bases from J, with 15 bases between. The CDR3 loop reads CASSQDSRRDSGYTF. The CDR3 bases are TGCGCCAGCAGCCAAGATTCCAGGAGGGATAGTGGCTACACCTTC.

This sequence joins TRBV28 and TRBJ2-7; the match to TRBD1 covers 8 bases. This CDR3 comprises 14 residues. The junction had 5 bases not matched to a gene; V was cut back by 4 bases and J by 3 bases. Germline V CDR1 and CDR2: MDHEN, SYDVKM. Written as DNA, the CDR3 is TGTGCCAGCAGTTCTGGACAGGGCCACTACGAGCAGTACTTC. Its translation: CASSSGQGHYEQYF.

This rearrangement joins TRBV10-3 to TRBJ2-7, with 7 bases aligning to TRBD2. The CDR3 runs 14 residues. With 5 bases clipped from V and 7 bases from J, the junction kept 11 bases outside the gene matches. Germline-derived CDR1 and CDR2 are ENHRY and SYGVKD. CDR3 loop: CAISSGTTPHEQYF. In DNA, the CDR3 is TGTGCCATCAGTTCCGGGACTACCCCGCATGAGCAGTACTTC.

This clone is a singleton in its sample. The J gene is TRBJ2-1, the V gene TRBV11-3, with 9 bases identical to TRBD2. CDR1 SGHNT and CDR2 YENEEA come from the germline V gene. The CDR3 is 17 residues long. With 2 bases clipped from V and 1 base from J, the junction kept 6 bases outside the gene matches. CDR3 in amino acids: CASSLFGGRASYNEQFF. The CDR3, as DNA: TGTGCCAGCAGCTTATTCGGCGGGAGGGCTTCCTACAATGAGCAGTTCTTC. Together with reference TRBV11-3 and TRBJ2-1, the CDR3 gives the full variable domain: EAGVVQSPRYKIIEKKQPVAFWCNPISGHNTLYWYLQNLGQGPELLIRYENEEAVDDSQLPKDRFSAERLKGVDSTLKIQPAELGDSAVYLCASSLFGGRASYNEQFFGPGTRLTVL.

The rearrangement links TRBV7-9 to TRBJ1-4; no reliable D call. Germline V gene data show CDR1 as SEHNR and CDR2 as FQNEAQ (reference sequence). The length of the CDR3 is 12 residues. V was trimmed by 1 base and J by 8 bases, leaving 5 bases between them. In DNA form, the CDR3 reads TGTGCCAGCAGCTTAGGGCTCGAAAAACTGTTTTTT. It is translated as CASSLGLEKLFF.

The V call is TRBV14, the J call TRBJ2-7; D perhaps matches TRBD1 (6 bases). V lost 0 bases and J 3 bases, leaving 9 bases between the germline ends. This CDR3 region has 14 residues. Germline CDR1 SGHDN, CDR2 FVKESK. The CDR3 here is CASSQEGHYYEQYF. In DNA, the CDR3 is TGTGCCAGCAGCCAAGAGGGACATTACTACGAGCAGTACTTC.

The V gene is TRBV27, the J gene TRBJ1-6, with D perhaps TRBD1 (6 bases). The CDR3 length is 16 residues. Germline V CDR1 and CDR2: MNHEY, SMNVEV (reference sequence). V dropped 6 bases and J dropped 6 bases, with 18 bases sitting between them. This CDR3 is CASSPRQENFNSPLHF. In nucleotides, the CDR3 is TGTGCCAGCAGCCCTAGACAGGAGAATTTTAATTCACCCCTCCACTTT.

The rearrangement joins TRBV5-6 to TRBJ2-1; the D gene is possibly TRBD2 (6 bases). The CDR3 consists of 16 residues. Trimming took off 4 bases at V and 8 bases at J, with 22 bases between the two ends. The germline CDR1 and CDR2 sequences are SGHDT and YYEEEE. This CDR3 is CASSPLRVTSFDEQFF. The CDR3 bases are TGTGCCAGCAGCCCATTAAGAGTAACTAGCTTCGATGAGCAGTTCTTC.

This chain connects TRBV2 to TRBJ1-1, with D maybe TRBD1 (5 bases). The CDR3 spans 15 residues. Trimming stripped 8 bases from V and 4 bases from J, with 20 bases between. CDR1 SNHLY and CDR2 FYNNEI come from the germline V gene. CDR3 nucleotide sequence: TGTGCCAGCCCGATCCAGGGCAGGGTCAGCACTGAAGCTTTCTTT. It is translated as CASPIQGRVSTEAFF.

The V and J genes are TRBV4-3 and TRBJ1-2, with D tentatively TRBD1 (6 bases). The V and J ends lost 2 bases and 3 bases respectively, with 19 bases between them. CDR1 LGHNA and CDR2 YSLEER come from the germline V gene. The CDR3 loop spans 17 amino acids. The CDR3 DNA sequence: TGCGCCAGCAGCCAATACCTCTCCGAAGCAGGGGACTATGGCTACACCTTC. This sequence encodes CASSQYLSEAGDYGYTF.

The V call is TRBV2, the J call TRBJ2-3; D gene uncertain. Trimming shortened V by 7 bases and J by 0 bases, and 11 bases separated the two germline ends. CDR1 and CDR2 (germline): SNHLY, FYNNEI. This CDR3 comprises 14 residues. CDR3 sequence: CASTEALSTDTQYF. DNA of the CDR3: TGTGCCAGCACCGAGGCCCTTAGCACAGATACGCAGTATTTT.

V and J are TRBV3-1 (or the pseudogene TRBV3-2) and TRBJ1-4; D unclear. V was clipped by 3 bases and J by 3 bases, with 8 bases between them. Germline CDR1 and CDR2: LGHDT and YNNKEL (reference sequence). The CDR3 is 14 amino acids. CDR3 residues: CASSQPQSNEKLFF. The CDR3 DNA follows: TGTGCCAGCAGCCAGCCACAGTCTAATGAAAAACTGTTTTTT.

The genes are TRBV18 and TRBJ1-1, with TRBD1 identical over 7 bases. This CDR3 is built from 13 residues. From germline, CDR1 is KGHSH and CDR2 LQKENI. V was clipped by 4 bases and J by 5 bases; unmatched bases: 4. Here the CDR3 DNA reads TGTGCCAGCTCACGTTCAGGGGGTACTGAAGCTTTCTTT. It codes for CASSRSGGTEAFF. The full variable domain, completed using reference TRBV18 and TRBJ1-1, is NAGVMQNPRHLVRRRGQEARLRCSPMKGHSHVYWYRQLPEEGLKFMVYLQKENIIDESGMPKERFSAEFPKEGPSILRIQQVVRGDSAAYFCASSRSGGTEAFFGQGTRLTVV.

In nucleotides, the CDR3 is TGCAGCGTCAATGGTCTACAGGGGGCGGAGGTTGAAGCTTTCTTT. Its protein product is CSVNGLQGAEVEAFF. The V call is TRBV29-1, the J call TRBJ1-1; TRBD1 agrees at 9 bases. There are 15 residues in the CDR3. V lost 6 bases and J lost 7; bases outside the gene matches: 15. CDR1 is SQVTM, CDR2 ANQGSEA, per germline.

This clone has only a few counts. The V and J genes are TRBV5-1 and TRBJ1-6; D remains ambiguous. Trimming stripped 4 bases from V and 7 bases from J, with 15 bases between. The CDR3 covers 15 residues. The germline gives CDR1 SGHRS, CDR2 YFSETQ. CDR3 protein: CASSLGQVDNSPLHF. In nucleotides, the CDR3 is TGCGCCAGCAGCCTTGGCCAGGTTGACAATTCACCCCTCCACTTT.